Detailed here is one T cell receptor (beta chain). Its antigen is as yet unknown. The sample comes from a study of cytomegalovirus exposure and HLA in healthy donors. Study findings and constraints: The study designated about 180 TCR beta chains cytomegalovirus-associated.

Here immunoSEQ multiplex PCR was the method, and the copy in TCRdb shows in-frame clones only, minus some. The table records approximately 200,000 clones, 90% to 95% of them present only once. V lost 3 bases and J lost 6; bases outside the gene matches: 12. In germline, CDR1 is SGHRS, CDR2 YFSETQ. The CDR3 extends over 17 amino acids. Material for sequencing was PBMCs. The source is a woman in her late teens or twenties in good health and CMV-seronegative. The chain recombines TRBV5-1 with TRBJ2-7, with TRBD2 matching over 13 bases. The CDR3 loop reads CASSSDPNTSGRGEQYF. The CDR3, as DNA: TGCGCCAGCAGCTCCGACCCAAATACTAGCGGGAGGGGCGAGCAGTACTTC.